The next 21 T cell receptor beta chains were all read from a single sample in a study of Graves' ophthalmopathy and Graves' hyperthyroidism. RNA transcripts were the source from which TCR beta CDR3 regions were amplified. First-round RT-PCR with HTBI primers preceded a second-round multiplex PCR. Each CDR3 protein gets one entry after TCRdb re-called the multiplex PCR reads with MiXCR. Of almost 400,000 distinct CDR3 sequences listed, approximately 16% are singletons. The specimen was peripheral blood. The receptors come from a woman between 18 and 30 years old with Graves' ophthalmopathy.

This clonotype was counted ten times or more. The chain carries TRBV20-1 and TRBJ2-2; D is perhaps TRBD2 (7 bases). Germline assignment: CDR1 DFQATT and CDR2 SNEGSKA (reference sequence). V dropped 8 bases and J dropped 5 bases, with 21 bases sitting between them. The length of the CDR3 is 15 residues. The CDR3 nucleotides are TGCAGTCCCTCATGGGGGGGCGAATGGACCGGGGAGCTGTTTTTT. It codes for CSPSWGGEWTGELFF.

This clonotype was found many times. In DNA, the CDR3 is TGTGCCAGCAGTGTTCCCCTAGCGGAGGGCTATAGCAATCAGCCCCAGCATTTT. This sequence encodes CASSVPLAEGYSNQPQHF. The chain carries TRBV2 and TRBJ1-5; unclear D gene. The V gene lost 4 bases and the J gene lost 0 bases, with 19 bases spanning the gap. Germline loops: CDR1 SNHLY, CDR2 FYNNEI. There are 18 residues in the CDR3.

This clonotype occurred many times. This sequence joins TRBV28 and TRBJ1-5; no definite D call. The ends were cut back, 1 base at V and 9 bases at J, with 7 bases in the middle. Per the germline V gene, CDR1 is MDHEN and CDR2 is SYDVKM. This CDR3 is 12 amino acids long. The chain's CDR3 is CASSLYSGPQHF. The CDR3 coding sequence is TGTGCCAGCAGTTTATATTCCGGGCCCCAGCATTTT.

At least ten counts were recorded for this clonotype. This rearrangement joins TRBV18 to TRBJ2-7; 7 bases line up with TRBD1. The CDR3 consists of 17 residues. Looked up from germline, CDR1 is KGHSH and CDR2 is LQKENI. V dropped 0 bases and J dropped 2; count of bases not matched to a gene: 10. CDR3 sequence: CASSPPKGQAKTYEQYF. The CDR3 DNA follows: TGTGCCAGCTCACCACCAAAAGGACAGGCAAAAACCTACGAGCAGTACTTC.

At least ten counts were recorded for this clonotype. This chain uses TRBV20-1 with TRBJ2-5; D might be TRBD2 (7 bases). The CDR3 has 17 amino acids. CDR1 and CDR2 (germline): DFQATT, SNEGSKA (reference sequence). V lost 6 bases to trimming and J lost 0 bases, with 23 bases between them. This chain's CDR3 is CSAPVGAGARYQETQYF. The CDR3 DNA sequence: TGCAGTGCCCCAGTTGGCGCGGGGGCCCGATACCAAGAGACCCAGTACTTC.

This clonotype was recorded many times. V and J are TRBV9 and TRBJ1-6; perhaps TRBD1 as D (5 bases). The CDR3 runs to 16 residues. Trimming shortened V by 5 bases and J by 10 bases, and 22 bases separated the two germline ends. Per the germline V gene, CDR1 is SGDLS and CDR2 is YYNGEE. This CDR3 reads CASSRAGTLAGSPLHF. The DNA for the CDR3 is TGTGCCAGCAGTCGGGCCGGGACCCTGGCTGGATCACCCCTCCACTTT.

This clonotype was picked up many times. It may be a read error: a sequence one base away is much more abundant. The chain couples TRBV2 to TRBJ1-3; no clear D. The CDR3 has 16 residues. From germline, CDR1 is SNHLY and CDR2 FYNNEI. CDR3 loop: CASGERSLISGNTIYF. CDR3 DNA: TGTGCCAGCGGTGAACGTTCACTGATCTCTGGAAACACCATATATTTT.

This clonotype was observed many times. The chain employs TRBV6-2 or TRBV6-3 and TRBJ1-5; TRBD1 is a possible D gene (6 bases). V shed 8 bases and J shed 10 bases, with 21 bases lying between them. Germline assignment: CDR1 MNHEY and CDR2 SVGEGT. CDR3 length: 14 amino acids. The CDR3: CASAPPGALRPQHF. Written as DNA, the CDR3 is TGTGCCAGCGCCCCGCCGGGGGCTCTTCGACCCCAGCATTTT.

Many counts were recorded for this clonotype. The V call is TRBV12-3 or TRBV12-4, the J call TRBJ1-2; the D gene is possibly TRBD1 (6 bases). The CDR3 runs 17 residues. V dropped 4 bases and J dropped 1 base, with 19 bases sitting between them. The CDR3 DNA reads TGTGCCAGCAGTTCCCCCCAGGGGCCGCGGGTTAACTATGGCTACACCTTC. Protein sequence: CASSSPQGPRVNYGYTF.

The DNA of the CDR3 is TGTGCCAGCGGCGCGGTGGGGTTTGGCTACACCTTC. This gives the protein CASGAVGFGYTF. The chain joins TRBV27 to TRBJ1-2; D remains ambiguous. CDR1 and CDR2 from the germline V gene are MNHEY and SMNVEV (reference sequence). The CDR3 loop spans 12 amino acids. V was pared by 8 bases and J by 7 bases, with 14 bases between.

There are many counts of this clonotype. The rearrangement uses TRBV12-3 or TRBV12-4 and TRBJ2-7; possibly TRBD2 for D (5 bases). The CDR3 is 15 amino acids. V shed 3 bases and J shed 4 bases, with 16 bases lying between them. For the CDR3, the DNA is TGTGCCAGCAGTTTTGGACGCGACTACTTTTACGAGCAGTACTTC. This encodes CASSFGRDYFYEQYF.

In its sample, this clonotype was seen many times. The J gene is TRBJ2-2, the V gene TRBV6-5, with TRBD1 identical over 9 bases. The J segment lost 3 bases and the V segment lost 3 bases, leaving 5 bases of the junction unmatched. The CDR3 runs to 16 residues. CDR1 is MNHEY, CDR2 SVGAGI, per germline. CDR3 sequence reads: CASSYGTGSYTGELFF. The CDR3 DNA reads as TGTGCCAGCAGTTATGGGACAGGGTCCTACACCGGGGAGCTGTTTTTT.

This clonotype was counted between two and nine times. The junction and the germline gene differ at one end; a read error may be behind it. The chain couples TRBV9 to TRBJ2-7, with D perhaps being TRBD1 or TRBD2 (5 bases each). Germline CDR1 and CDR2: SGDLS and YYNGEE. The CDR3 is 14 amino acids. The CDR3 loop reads CASSAGDRSYERYF. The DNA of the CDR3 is TGTGCCAGCAGCGCCGGGGACCGCTCGTACGAGCGGTACTTC.

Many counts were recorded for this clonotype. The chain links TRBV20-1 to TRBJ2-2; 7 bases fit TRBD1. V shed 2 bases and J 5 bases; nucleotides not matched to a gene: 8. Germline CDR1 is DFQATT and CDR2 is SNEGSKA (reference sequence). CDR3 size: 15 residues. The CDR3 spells CSARIQGVRTGELFF. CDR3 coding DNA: TGCAGTGCTAGAATCCAGGGGGTACGGACCGGGGAGCTGTTTTTT.

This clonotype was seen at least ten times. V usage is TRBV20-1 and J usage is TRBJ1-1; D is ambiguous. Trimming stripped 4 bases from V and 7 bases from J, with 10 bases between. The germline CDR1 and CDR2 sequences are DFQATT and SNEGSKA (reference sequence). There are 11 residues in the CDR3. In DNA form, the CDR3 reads TGCAGTGCTACCGACATCCATGAAGCTTTCTTT. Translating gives CSATDIHEAFF.

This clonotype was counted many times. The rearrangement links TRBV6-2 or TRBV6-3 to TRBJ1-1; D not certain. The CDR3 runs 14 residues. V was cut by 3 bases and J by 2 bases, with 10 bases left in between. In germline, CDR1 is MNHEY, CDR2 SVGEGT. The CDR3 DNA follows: TGTGCCAGCAGTTATGTCGGACTAAACACTGAAGCTTTCTTT. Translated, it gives CASSYVGLNTEAFF.

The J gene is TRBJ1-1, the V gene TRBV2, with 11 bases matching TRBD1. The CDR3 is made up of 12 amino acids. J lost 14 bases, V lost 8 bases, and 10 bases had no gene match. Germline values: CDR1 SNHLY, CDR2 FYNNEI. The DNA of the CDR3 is TGTGCCAGCGATGCGGACAGGGGGCACCAGTTCTTT. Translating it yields CASDADRGHQFF.

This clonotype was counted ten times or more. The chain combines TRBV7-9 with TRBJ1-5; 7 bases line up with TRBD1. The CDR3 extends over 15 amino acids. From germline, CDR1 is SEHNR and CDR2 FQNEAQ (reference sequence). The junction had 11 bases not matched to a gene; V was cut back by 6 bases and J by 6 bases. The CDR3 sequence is CASSPGGGVGQPQHF. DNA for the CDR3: TGTGCCAGCAGTCCAGGGGGGGGAGTCGGTCAGCCCCAGCATTTT.

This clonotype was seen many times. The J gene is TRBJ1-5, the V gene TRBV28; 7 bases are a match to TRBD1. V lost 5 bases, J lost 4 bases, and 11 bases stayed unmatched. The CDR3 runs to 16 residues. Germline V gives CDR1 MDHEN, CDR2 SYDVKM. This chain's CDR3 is CASSLNFPGGNQPQHF. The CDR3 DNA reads TGTGCCAGCAGTCTTAACTTCCCAGGGGGGAATCAGCCCCAGCATTTT.

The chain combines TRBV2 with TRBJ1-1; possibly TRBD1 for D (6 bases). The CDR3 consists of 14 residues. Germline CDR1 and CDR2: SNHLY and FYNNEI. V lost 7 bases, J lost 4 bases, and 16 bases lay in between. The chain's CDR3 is CASTTGRFRTEAFF. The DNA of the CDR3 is TGTGCCAGCACGACAGGTCGATTTCGCACTGAAGCTTTCTTT.

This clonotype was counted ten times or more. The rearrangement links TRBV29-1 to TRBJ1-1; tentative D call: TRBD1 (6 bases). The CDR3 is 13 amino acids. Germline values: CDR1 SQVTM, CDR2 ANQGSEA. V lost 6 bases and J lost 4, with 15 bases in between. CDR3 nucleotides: TGCAGCGTGTCGGGGGCAGGGGTCACTGAAGCTTTCTTT. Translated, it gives CSVSGAGVTEAFF.